This T cell receptor beta chain was documented in a study of shared clonotypes between healthy human individuals. At the level of the study: Participating donors consisted of a couple of women and three men aged 18 to 49. Whole-study findings and limits: Sorted-subset samples were not fully sequenced, rarefaction indicated. Clonotypes shared by all four sorted-subset donors had higher generation probabilities than non-shared clonotypes. Shared across a few donors were roughly 5% of the naive CD4 clonotypes.

Some clones are missing from TCRdb's copy, which holds only in-frame ones; the method was immunoSEQ multiplex PCR. Seen here are 2.5 million or so clones, just over 90% observed once, and the top ten hold about 0.13%. In germline, CDR1 is SNHLY, CDR2 FYNNEI. V gave up 7 bases and J gave up 2 bases; unmatched junction bases: 2. CDR3 length equals 12 residues. About this clone itself: What it recognizes is unknown.

The chain is built from TRBV2 and TRBJ2-7, with TRBD1 identical over 7 bases. The sample comprised naive CD4+ T cells sorted from blood. The subset: CD45RA+ positively selected. The sequence derives from a man aged 18 to 30 in good health. The DNA of the CDR3 is TGTGCCAGCAAGGGACAGCCCTACGAGCAGTACTTC. Translating it yields CASKGQPYEQYF.